One and the same sample provided the 25 T cell receptor beta chains below, sequenced in a study of cytomegalovirus exposure and HLA in healthy donors. The PCR ran on 60 Vbeta and 13 Jbeta primers. The repertoire was sequenced with immunoSEQ multiplex PCR; TCRdb's copy has only in-frame clones and lacks some. Altogether 170,000 or so clones are present, about 78% being singletons, with the ten largest covering under 2.5%. Sequencing input: PBMCs. These TCRs come from a man aged 55 to 70 in good health and CMV-seronegative.

The chain couples TRBV18 to TRBJ1-1; no reliable D call. CDR1 KGHSH and CDR2 LQKENI come from the germline V gene. The CDR3 is 15 amino acids. The V gene lost 2 bases and the J gene lost 0 bases, with 10 bases spanning the gap. CDR3: CASSPRGHVNTEAFF. The CDR3 nucleotides read TGTGCCAGCTCACCAAGAGGGCATGTGAACACTGAAGCTTTCTTT.

The CDR3: CASRIDLGESSYNEQFF. In nucleotides, the CDR3 is TGTGCCAGCAGAATAGATTTGGGCGAGAGCTCCTACAATGAGCAGTTCTTC. This chain uses TRBV5-4 with TRBJ2-1; D is uncertain. Trimming removed 5 bases at V and 0 bases at J, with 18 bases between. The germline gives CDR1 SGHNT, CDR2 YYREEE (reference sequence). The CDR3 runs to 17 residues. The whole variable domain, remainder taken from reference TRBV5-4 and TRBJ2-1, is ETGVTQSPTHLIKTRGQQVTLRCSSQSGHNTVSWYQQALGQGPQFIFQYYREEENGRGNFPPRFSGLQFPNYSSELNVNALELDDSALYLCASRIDLGESSYNEQFFGPGTRLTVL.

Details on this clone: Germline and junction disagree at one end, which may indicate a read error. This chain connects TRBV7-7 to TRBJ2-1; TRBD2 agrees at 13 bases. CDR3 length equals 16 residues. The germline gives CDR1 SSHAT, CDR2 FNYEAQ (reference sequence). The CDR3 spells CASSLGLAGASGEQFF. Written as DNA, the CDR3 is TGTGCTAGCAGCTTAGGACTAGCGGGGGCGTCAGGCGAGCAGTTCTTC.

The chain combines TRBV10-3 with TRBJ1-2, with 8 positions matching TRBD1. The CDR3 length is 14 residues. From germline, CDR1 is ENHRY and CDR2 SYGVKD. V lost 3 bases, J lost 5 bases, and 5 bases stayed unmatched. The DNA for the CDR3 is TGTGCCATCAGTGAAACAGGGGGGGGTTATGGCTACACCTTC. Amino acid sequence: CAISETGGGYGYTF.

The gene calls are TRBV15 and TRBJ1-2; D possibly corresponds to TRBD1 (6 bases). CDR1 LNHNV and CDR2 YYDKDF come from the germline V gene (reference sequence). The CDR3 has 15 residues. V gave up 6 bases and J gave up 4 bases, with 18 bases separating them. The CDR3 reads CATSGGAGEAYGYTF. DNA for the CDR3: TGTGCCACCAGTGGGGGGGCAGGGGAAGCCTATGGCTACACCTTC.

In DNA form, the CDR3 reads TGTGCCAGCAGCGTCCCATATAGCGGGAAGAACACCGGGGAGCTGTTTTTT. Residues: CASSVPYSGKNTGELFF. The chain is built from TRBV9 and TRBJ2-2; 8 bases match TRBD2. The CDR3 sequence is 17 residues long. CDR1 is SGDLS, CDR2 YYNGEE, per germline. J gave up 1 base and V 2 bases, and 7 bases lay outside the gene matches.

In this sample, this clone turned up once. This chain joins TRBV2 and TRBJ2-1, with 10 bases identical to TRBD2. This CDR3 region has 16 residues. CDR1 is SNHLY and CDR2 is FYNNEI in the germline V gene. V gave up 5 bases and J gave up 7 bases; unmatched junction bases: 11. The CDR3 loop is CASSTAVAGGGNEQFF. The CDR3 DNA sequence: TGTGCCAGCAGTACCGCCGTAGCGGGAGGAGGGAATGAGCAGTTCTTC.

This chain links TRBV20-1 with TRBJ1-1; D is perhaps TRBD1 (5 bases). Germline V gene lookup returns CDR1 DFQATT and CDR2 SNEGSKA (reference sequence). The CDR3 consists of 11 residues. Trimming cost V 6 bases and J 5 bases, with 10 bases left between them. The CDR3 bases are TGCAGTGCGATCAGGGTAACTGAAGCTTTCTTT. Amino acids: CSAIRVTEAFF.

The rearrangement joins TRBV27 to TRBJ2-7, with D maybe TRBD1 (6 bases). The CDR3 consists of 14 residues. V was clipped by 2 bases and J by 1 base, with 9 bases between them. Per germline, CDR1 MNHEY and CDR2 SMNVEV (reference sequence). The DNA of the CDR3 is TGTGCCAGCAGTTTACCTACAGGGTCCTACGAGCAGTACTTC. Its protein product is CASSLPTGSYEQYF.

The chain joins TRBV6-5 to TRBJ1-5; TRBD1 might be the D (5 bases). The CDR3 totals 14 residues. The ends were cut back, 6 bases at V and 7 bases at J, with 16 bases in the middle. CDR1 and CDR2 from the germline V gene are MNHEY and SVGAGI. The DNA of the CDR3 is TGTGCCAGCAGCCGCGACACGGGGGGACAGCCCCAGCATTTT. Translating gives CASSRDTGGQPQHF.

This chain joins TRBV11-2 and TRBJ2-2; D is ambiguous. CDR1 and CDR2 (germline): SGHAT, FQNNGV. V shed 7 bases and J shed 0 bases, with 15 bases lying between them. The CDR3 consists of 16 residues. This CDR3 is CASTLSQASNTGELFF. Here the CDR3 DNA reads TGTGCCAGCACCCTAAGTCAGGCGTCGAACACCGGGGAGCTGTTTTTT.

The chain couples TRBV5-1 to TRBJ1-4, with D unresolved. V was clipped by 0 bases and J by 4 bases, with 7 bases between them. Germline CDR1 SGHRS, CDR2 YFSETQ. The CDR3 consists of 14 residues. The CDR3 loop is CASSLVSGNEKLFF. CDR3 DNA: TGCGCCAGCAGCTTGGTGTCGGGTAATGAAAAACTGTTTTTT.

In DNA, the CDR3 is TGCGCCAGCCCCTGGAGGGAACCCCAGCATTTT. This encodes CASPWREPQHF. The chain recombines TRBV5-1 with TRBJ1-5; D is unclear. This CDR3 spans 11 amino acids. The V end lost 7 bases, the J end lost 10 bases, and 12 bases lay between the germline ends. The germline gives CDR1 SGHRS, CDR2 YFSETQ.

This chain joins TRBV29-1 and TRBJ1-1, with TRBD1 matching over 9 bases. J was trimmed by 2 bases and V by 3 bases; bases with no gene match: 7. CDR1 is SQVTM, CDR2 ANQGSEA, per germline. The CDR3 runs to 15 residues. The CDR3 sequence: CSVDPDRGKNTEAFF. Written as DNA, the CDR3 is TGCAGCGTTGACCCAGACAGGGGGAAAAACACTGAAGCTTTCTTT.

Only one count was recorded for this clone. The gene calls are TRBV5-6 and TRBJ2-7; unclear D gene. Germline CDR1 is SGHDT and CDR2 is YYEEEE. The CDR3 length is 13 residues. Trimming shortened V by 2 bases and J by 2 bases, and 8 bases separated the two germline ends. The CDR3 nucleotides are TGTGCCAGCAGCTTCACAGCACCCTACGAGCAGTACTTC. Translating it yields CASSFTAPYEQYF.

In this sample, this clone turned up a few times. The chain links TRBV6-5 to TRBJ2-7; TRBD1 matches at 9 bases. With V trimmed by 6 bases and J by 3 bases, 3 bases remained unmatched. CDR1 and CDR2 from the germline V gene are MNHEY and SVGAGI. This CDR3 comprises 13 residues. This CDR3 reads CASSDRGNYEQYF. CDR3 DNA sequence: TGTGCCAGCAGCGACAGGGGGAACTACGAGCAGTACTTC.

This rearrangement joins TRBV5-1 to TRBJ2-2; 11 positions match TRBD2. V was pared by 1 base and J by 4 bases, with 3 bases of the junction left unmatched. The germline gives CDR1 SGHRS, CDR2 YFSETQ. The CDR3 loop spans 16 amino acids. Here the CDR3 DNA reads TGCGCCAGCAGCTTGAGGCTAGCGGGAGGCACCGGGGAGCTGTTTTTT. Translation: CASSLRLAGGTGELFF.

This chain connects TRBV9 to TRBJ2-1; TRBD2 matches 12 bases. The V gene end was trimmed by 6 bases and the J gene end by 6 bases; junction bases not matched to a gene: 4. Germline CDR1 reads SGDLS; CDR2 reads YYNGEE. The CDR3 consists of 14 residues. CDR3 bases: TGTGCCAGCAACCCTAGCGGGAGGGCCAATGAGCAGTTCTTC. Its translation is CASNPSGRANEQFF.

V usage is TRBV11-1 and J usage is TRBJ2-5; 9 nucleotides match TRBD2. Germline V gene lookup returns CDR1 SGHAT and CDR2 FQDESV (reference sequence). The CDR3 sequence is 15 residues long. The V segment lost 3 bases and the J segment 3 bases; nucleotides outside the gene matches: 5. The CDR3 spells CASSFGPSGEETQYF. In DNA, the CDR3 is TGTGCCAGCAGCTTCGGCCCTAGCGGGGAAGAGACCCAGTACTTC.

The DNA of the CDR3 is TGTGCCTGGAGCCAGGGGGACACTGAAGCTTTCTTT. It codes for CAWSQGDTEAFF. V gene TRBV30 combines with J gene TRBJ1-1; 7 nucleotides match TRBD1. The germline V gene has CDR1 GTSNPN and CDR2 SVGIG (reference sequence). V lost 3 bases and J lost 3; bases outside the gene matches: 1. CDR3 length: 12 residues.

This clone has more than one count but fewer than ten. This chain connects TRBV25-1 to TRBJ1-1; a possible D gene is TRBD1 (5 bases). The germline V gene encodes CDR1 MGHDK and CDR2 SYGVNS. The CDR3 runs to 16 residues. Trimming removed 6 bases from V and 3 bases from J, with 20 bases in between. The CDR3, as DNA: TGTGCCAGCAGCCACCGGAGAAGCAGGGCTGACACTGAAGCTTTCTTT. This sequence encodes CASSHRRSRADTEAFF.

V and J are TRBV4-2 and TRBJ2-1, with 9 bases fitting TRBD2. The CDR3 runs to 15 residues. V lost 6 bases to trimming and J lost 5 bases; unmatched junction nucleotides: 8. CDR1 and CDR2 (germline): LGHNA, YNFKEQ. CDR3 region: CASSTGTSKNNEQFF. Written as DNA, the CDR3 is TGTGCCAGCAGTACCGGGACTAGCAAAAACAATGAGCAGTTCTTC.

This clone has just one count. The rearrangement uses TRBV7-2 and TRBJ1-5; tentative D call: TRBD1 (6 bases). V shed 1 base and J shed 2 bases, with 9 bases lying between them. CDR3 length equals 15 residues. CDR1 and CDR2 from the germline V gene are SGHTA and FQGNSA. The CDR3: CASSLDAGGNQPQHF. The CDR3 DNA sequence: TGTGCCAGCAGCTTAGATGCAGGGGGCAATCAGCCCCAGCATTTT.

This clone was observed a handful of times. The chain links TRBV28 to TRBJ1-1, with unresolved D. CDR1 is MDHEN, CDR2 SYDVKM, per germline. The length of the CDR3 is 12 residues. V lost 1 base, J lost 7 bases, and 7 bases lay in between. CDR3 sequence (DNA): TGTGCCAGCAGTTTATACAGCCGTGAAGCTTTCTTT. This gives the protein CASSLYSREAFF.

The V call is TRBV25-1, the J call TRBJ1-4; possibly TRBD1 for D (6 bases). Germline assignment: CDR1 MGHDK and CDR2 SYGVNS. This CDR3 is 13 amino acids long. V was cut by 5 bases and J by 5 bases, with 9 bases left in between. The CDR3 sequence is CASSFRGNEKLFF. As DNA, the CDR3 is TGTGCCAGCAGTTTCAGGGGAAATGAAAAACTGTTTTTT.